The 20 T cell receptor beta chains below were found in one sample sequenced in a study of T cells expressing NK-cell markers. From its re-call of the 5' RACE reads, TCRdb lists each CDR3 protein once, without DNA. The sample totals around 470,000 distinct CDR3 sequences; its top ten clones hold over 1.1%. The sample comprised blood T cells: a sorted CD56 or NKG2C T cell subset, CD4+ or CD8+ T cells, or bulk PBMC T cells (not recorded which). The receptors were sampled from a woman aged 45-65 years in good health.

V is TRBV19 and J is TRBJ2-3; TCRdb proposes TRBD2, but this gene call is untestable without DNA. This CDR3 comprises 14 residues. CDR1 and CDR2 (germline): LNHDA, SQIVND (reference sequence). The CDR3 protein is CASRSSGDTDTQYF.

The rearrangement joins TRBV20-1 to TRBJ2-1; no DNA is available, so the TRBD1 call from TCRdb remains unchecked. Looked up from germline, CDR1 is DFQATT and CDR2 is SNEGSKA (reference sequence). The length of the CDR3 is 12 residues. CDR3 sequence reads: CSARDVYDEQFF.

The rearrangement links TRBV24-1 to TRBJ2-5; TCRdb returns TRBD1, unconfirmable since there is no DNA. Germline values: CDR1 KGHDR, CDR2 SFDVKD. The CDR3 sequence is 13 residues long. CDR3 region: CATQQGRRETQYF.

This rearrangement joins TRBV9 to TRBJ2-5; TCRdb gives TRBD2 as the D gene, but with no DNA this cannot be confirmed. This CDR3 is 14 amino acids long. Germline CDR1 SGDLS, CDR2 YYNGEE. CDR3 amino acids: CASSNLLVSETQYF.

The chain carries TRBV4-1 and TRBJ2-5. The CDR3 is 13 residues long. CDR1 is MGHRA and CDR2 is YSYEKL in the germline V gene. The CDR3 here is CASSQDRSWAQYF.

The gene calls are TRBV4-1 and TRBJ2-7; the TCRdb D gene call, TRBD1, has no DNA to confirm it. The CDR3 sequence is 15 residues long. CDR1 is MGHRA and CDR2 is YSYEKL in the germline V gene. This CDR3 reads CASSLGGQGGYEQYF.

This chain joins TRBV15 and TRBJ2-5; with no DNA, the TCRdb D assignment of TRBD1 cannot be verified. This CDR3 contains 13 residues. Germline assignment: CDR1 LNHNV and CDR2 YYDKDF (reference sequence). CDR3 sequence reads: CATSRGGSETQYF.

The chain joins TRBV10-3 to TRBJ2-1. CDR3 length equals 14 residues. CDR1 is ENHRY and CDR2 is SYGVKD in the germline V gene. CDR3 in amino acids: CAISPPGTYNEQFF.

The V call is TRBV4-1, the J call TRBJ2-1; absent DNA, TCRdb's TRBD2 call cannot be checked. Germline loops: CDR1 MGHRA, CDR2 YSYEKL. CDR3 length: 13 amino acids. This chain's CDR3 is CASSHPTSRLGFF.

The rearrangement joins TRBV12-3 or TRBV12-4 to TRBJ2-1. This CDR3 spans 14 amino acids. CDR3 region: CASSFGKEYNEQFF.

V and J are TRBV7-2 and TRBJ2-4; TCRdb names TRBD2, which stays unverified in the absence of DNA. The CDR3 totals 15 residues. The V gene's germline CDR1 is SGHTA and CDR2 FQGNSA. The CDR3 sequence is CASSLAGGPANIQYF.

The J gene is TRBJ2-1, the V gene TRBV3-1; TCRdb's D gene call, TRBD2, goes unchecked for lack of DNA. The CDR3 has 16 amino acids. In germline, CDR1 is LGHDT, CDR2 YNNKEL (reference sequence). CDR3 region: CASRQAVSGVYNEQFF.

The chain uses TRBV12-3 or TRBV12-4 and TRBJ2-1; the D call of TRBD2 rests on TCRdb alone, since no DNA is present to check it. The CDR3 is 16 amino acids. The CDR3 reads CASSPDSLSSYNEQFF.

The rearrangement links TRBV4-1 to TRBJ2-2; TCRdb's D call of TRBD1 is untestable without DNA. The CDR3 loop spans 14 amino acids. CDR1 and CDR2 (germline): MGHRA, YSYEKL. The CDR3 loop reads CASSRPGQPGELFF.

The CDR3 is CASGGAGGYEQYF. J is TRBJ2-7 and V is TRBV6-6; TCRdb gives TRBD2 as the D gene, but with no DNA this cannot be confirmed. Per germline, CDR1 MNHNY and CDR2 SVGAGI (reference sequence). CDR3 length: 13 residues.

The genes are TRBV18 and TRBJ2-1; TCRdb names TRBD2, which stays unverified in the absence of DNA. In germline, CDR1 is KGHSH, CDR2 LQKENI. This CDR3 region has 15 residues. This chain's CDR3 is CASSPTSGRGNEQFF.

This chain uses TRBV24-1 with TRBJ2-2; TCRdb reports TRBD1, a call that lacks DNA to check it against. This CDR3 comprises 14 residues. The germline V gene encodes CDR1 KGHDR and CDR2 SFDVKD. The CDR3 region is CATSSSGNGGELFF.

The CDR3 reads CASSVLGPNEQFF. V is TRBV9 and J is TRBJ2-1. CDR1 is SGDLS and CDR2 is YYNGEE in the germline V gene. The CDR3 runs to 13 residues.

The CDR3 region is CASSLASRTTGELFF. V is TRBV5-6 and J is TRBJ2-2; as DNA is missing, the TRBD2 call by TCRdb cannot be tested. This CDR3 is built from 15 residues. CDR1 SGHDT and CDR2 YYEEEE come from the germline V gene.

The chain combines TRBV9 with TRBJ1-3. The CDR3 length is 15 residues. Germline V gives CDR1 SGDLS, CDR2 YYNGEE. The CDR3 reads CASSRSGLTGNTIYF.